This T cell receptor (beta chain) was sequenced during a study of TIL therapy for anti-PD-1-resistant metastatic lung cancer (dated by TCRdb to 2020 to 2022). A note on the overall study: Among the enrolled patients, the median age was 54 years (range roughly 35-75), and the median tumor PD-L1 proportion score was roughly 6%. Most of the cohort had lung adenocarcinoma, several tumors were EGFR-mutant and two were ALK-rearranged, and half of the patients were current or former smokers. T cell receptor beta sequencing of tumor and peripheral blood was used to follow clonotypes across the tumor, the expanded TIL product and serial blood samples. A median non-synonymous tumor mutation burden of approximately 1.4 mutations per megabase was determined across the cohort by whole-exome sequencing.

TCR beta CDR3 regions were amplified from genomic DNA with the immunoSEQ v3 hsTCRB kit using bias-controlled multiplex PCR. TCR libraries were sequenced on an Illumina NextSeq 500 to roughly 2 million read pairs for survey level or about 5-6.5 million for deep level. Per the source publication's procedure: V, D and J genes were assigned, non-productive sequences were removed, and clonality was reported by immunoSEQ Analyzer software. Repertoires were compared using productive Simpson clonality and Morisita overlap index of productive TRB rearrangements between infused TIL and blood. TCRdb obtained this table from immuneACCESS and retained in-frame rearrangements with V and J assigned. These tables miss some clones; where compared with another copy, unresolved V genes account for less than half of the shortfall, and the remainder is unexplained. V and J calls and clone size are given by that table; D and trimming were obtained from the DNA. The sample contains about 100,000 clones, under 70% of them found a single time. Of the sample, around 9.9% falls within the top ten clones.

Findings and caveats that apply to the study as a whole: The study protocol defined all tumor marker inferences as exploratory. Because the cohort was highly selected, with more treatment-naive, never-smoker and oncogene-addicted patients than is typical, generalizability is limited. Clonal turnover during TIL culture was high, and many clones enriched in the product were not detected in the baseline tumor, suggesting clonal contraction instead of faithful expansion. Higher clonality and lower diversity were observed in expanded TIL cultures than in baseline intratumoral T cells (median clonality approximately 6% vs 31%, p < 0.0001).

Taken from the germline V gene, the CDR1 and CDR2 loops are MDHEN and SYDVKM. Trimming removed 9 bases from V and 0 bases from J; the gene matches leave 11 bases unexplained. The CDR3 starts with the cysteine, ends with the phenylalanine, and has 17 residues. Kept here is only the CDR3 DNA, which spans 51 bases and is read in frame from base 1. Explained via the paper, the time point label denotes: pre-treatment sample, taken before nivolumab and TIL therapy. Excised metastases, mostly pleural nodules or supraclavicular lymph nodes, were used as baseline tumor samples and were taken from the same resection from which TIL were grown. Tumors were harvested prior to any PD-1/PD-L1 blockade, after which nivolumab was administered to patients, and lymphodepletion, expanded TIL infusion and IL-2 were given to patients who progressed. Adults with stage 4 NSCLC were enrolled in a dual-center phase I trial from October 2017 to early 2020. Samples came from a single-arm, open-label phase I trial of tumor-infiltrating lymphocyte therapy with nivolumab in advanced non-small cell lung cancer. Portions of each resected tumor were snap-frozen in liquid nitrogen and stored at -80 °C. Tumor regions of interest were chosen on H&E sections by laser-capture macrodissection, pulverized into approximately 15 mg aliquots, and extracted with Qiagen Allprep kits.

This clone is medium-sized (0.01 to 0.1%) in its sample. The clone's antigen remains unknown. Qualities for individual bases were not recorded, and no much larger clone is one base off. The V gene is TRBV28 and the J gene is TRBJ2-5; 12 central bases correspond to TRBD2. The sequences come from tumor tissue, collected at baseline. The source is a person between 25 and 80 years old with non-small cell lung cancer. The DNA is as follows: TGTGCCAGTACACTAGCGGGGGGCCGACAGTACCAAGAGACCCAGTACTTC. It codes for CASTLAGGRQYQETQYF. Full variable domain (CDR3 extended with the reference TRBV28 and TRBJ2-5 proteins): DVKVTQSSRYLVKRTGEKVFLECVQDMDHENMFWYRQDPGLGLRLIYFSYDVKMKEKGDIPEGYSVSREKKERFSLILESASTNQTSMYLCASTLAGGRQYQETQYFGPGTRLLVL.